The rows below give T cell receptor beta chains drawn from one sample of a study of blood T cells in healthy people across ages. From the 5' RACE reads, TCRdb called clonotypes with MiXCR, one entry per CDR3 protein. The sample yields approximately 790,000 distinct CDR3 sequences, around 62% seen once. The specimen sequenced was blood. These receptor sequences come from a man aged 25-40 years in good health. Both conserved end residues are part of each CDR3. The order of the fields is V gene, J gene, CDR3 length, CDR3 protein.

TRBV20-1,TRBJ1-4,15,CSAPRAGVYNEKLFF
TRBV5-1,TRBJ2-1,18,CASSLAPGLAAQVNEQFF
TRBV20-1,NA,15,CSARDQAGHQETQYF
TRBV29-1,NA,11,CSVIQTYEQYF
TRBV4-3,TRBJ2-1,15,CASSQQPARVHEQFF
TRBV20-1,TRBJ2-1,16,CSAHTGGGPPGNEQFF
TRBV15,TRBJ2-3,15,CATSREYIGGDTQYF
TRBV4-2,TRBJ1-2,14,CASSQVGGNYGYTF
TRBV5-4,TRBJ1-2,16,CASSLPGTGHNSGYTF
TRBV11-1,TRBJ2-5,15,CASKPGQGLAETQYF
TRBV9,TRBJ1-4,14,CASSVAPRGEKLFF
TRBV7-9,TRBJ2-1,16,CASNHSPREDYNEQFF
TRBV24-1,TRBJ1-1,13,CATRTPMNTEAFF
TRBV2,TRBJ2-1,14,CASKGGSSYNEQFF
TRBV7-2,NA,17,CASSLRVGGQGAHEQYF
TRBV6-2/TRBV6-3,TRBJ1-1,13,CASSRQGTTEAFF
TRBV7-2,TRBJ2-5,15,CASSLGGTVLGTQYF
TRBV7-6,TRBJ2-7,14,CASSFGDEGYEQYF
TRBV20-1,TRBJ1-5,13,CSAATGGNQPQHF
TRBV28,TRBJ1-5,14,CASSLTPGAQPQHF
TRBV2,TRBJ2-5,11,CASSPSSGLYF
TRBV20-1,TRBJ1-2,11,CSASTGYGYTF
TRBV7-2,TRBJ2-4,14,CASSLGDRGTAGYF
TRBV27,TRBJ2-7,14,CASRSYDSSYEQYF
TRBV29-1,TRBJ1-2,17,CSVTPRDRGPANYGYTF
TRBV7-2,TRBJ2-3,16,CASSPTGTTSTDTQYF
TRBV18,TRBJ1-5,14,CASSPSPKNQPQHF
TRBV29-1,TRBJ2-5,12,CSVAQGLETQYF
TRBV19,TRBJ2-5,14,CASSRDQGQETQYF
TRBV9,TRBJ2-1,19,CASSVSGGATDSSYNEQFF
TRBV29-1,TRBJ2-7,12,CSVGAGGYEQYF
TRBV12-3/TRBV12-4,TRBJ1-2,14,CASSTGQGFYGYTF
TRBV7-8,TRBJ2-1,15,CASSLAKGWNNEQFF
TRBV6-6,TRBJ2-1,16,CASSCSGLAGSNEQFF
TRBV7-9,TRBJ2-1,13,CASSLALGGEQFF
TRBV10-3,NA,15,CAISEPGQGDYEQYF
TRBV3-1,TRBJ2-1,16,CASSPLGGLASNEQFF
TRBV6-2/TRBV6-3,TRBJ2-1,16,CASSYGAESSYNEQFF
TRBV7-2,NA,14,CASSLAGLKYEQYF
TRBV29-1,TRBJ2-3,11,CSVPVGDTQYF
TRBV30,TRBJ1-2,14,CAWSESGVLYGYTF
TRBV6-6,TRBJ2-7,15,CASSYSAGLSYEQYF
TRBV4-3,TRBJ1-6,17,CASSPSPSRGFDSPLHF
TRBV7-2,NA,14,CASSLDSSTNEQYF
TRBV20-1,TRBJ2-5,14,CSAPPASGKETQYF
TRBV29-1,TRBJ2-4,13,CSVYTGGRNIRYF
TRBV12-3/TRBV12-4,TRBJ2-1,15,CASRPGLAGNREQFF